Below, 32 T cell receptor beta chains from the same sample are listed, as sequenced in a study of Graves' ophthalmopathy and Graves' hyperthyroidism. Investigators amplified TCR beta CDR3 regions from RNA transcripts. Amplification began with first-round RT-PCR using HTBI primers, then second-round multiplex PCR was performed. TCRdb used MiXCR to reprocess the multiplex PCR reads, holding one entry per CDR3 protein. Of a few hundred thousand distinct CDR3 sequences in the sample, under 45% were seen once. The sequenced sample was peripheral blood or thyroid tissue (not recorded which). These receptors were obtained from an adult man with Graves' hyperthyroidism.

The chain uses TRBV7-9 and TRBJ1-2, with 9 bases matching TRBD1. V was clipped by 5 bases and J by 8 bases; unmatched bases: 12. Germline V lookup: CDR1 SEHNR, CDR2 FQNEAQ (reference sequence). The CDR3 runs to 15 residues. CDR3 sequence: CASSPTLGQGRGYTF. The CDR3 DNA reads as TGTGCCAGCAGCCCCACCTTGGGACAGGGTCGCGGCTACACCTTC.

The rearrangement joins TRBV25-1 to TRBJ2-5, with D tentatively TRBD1 or TRBD2 (5 bases each). Germline loops: CDR1 MGHDK, CDR2 SYGVNS. The CDR3 runs to 17 residues. Trimming pared 2 bases from V and 0 bases from J, leaving 16 bases between. In DNA form, the CDR3 reads TGTGCCAGCAGTGAAAATCGATACCCGGGACACCAAGAGACCCAGTACTTC. This codes for CASSENRYPGHQETQYF.

The sample holds a few counts of this clonotype. The J gene is TRBJ1-2, the V gene TRBV28, with D tentatively TRBD1 (5 bases). Trimming removed 1 base at V and 13 bases at J, with 13 bases between. From germline, CDR1 is MDHEN and CDR2 SYDVKM. CDR3 length: 12 amino acids. CDR3 in DNA: TGTGCCAGCAGTTTATCACCCCAGGGAGCCACCTTC. Amino acid sequence: CASSLSPQGATF.

The rearrangement uses TRBV6-5 and TRBJ1-1; TRBD1 agrees at 10 bases. Germline V gene lookup returns CDR1 MNHEY and CDR2 SVGAGI. CDR3 size: 16 residues. Germline trimming cut 2 bases from V and 5 bases from J; bases unmatched to any gene: 8. As DNA, the CDR3 is TGTGCCAGCAGTTACCATAGGACAGGGGGAAGGACTGAAGCTTTCTTT. Its protein product is CASSYHRTGGRTEAFF.

This clonotype was counted at least ten times. The gene calls are TRBV6-1 and TRBJ1-5, with D perhaps TRBD1 (5 bases). CDR1 MNHNS and CDR2 SASEGT come from the germline V gene. V was clipped by 1 base and J by 5 bases, with 18 bases between them. The CDR3 contains 17 residues. The DNA for the CDR3 is TGTGCCAGCAGTGAAGATGGGGCTTGGGCAGTGGATCAGCCCCAGCATTTT. Translating it yields CASSEDGAWAVDQPQHF.

V is TRBV7-2 and J is TRBJ2-5; D is unclear. Germline lookup yields CDR1 SGHTA and CDR2 FQGNSA. The CDR3 spans 17 residues. Trimming took off 0 bases at V and 1 base at J, with 15 bases between the two ends. This CDR3 reads CASSLARRQEFQETQYF. CDR3 in DNA: TGTGCCAGCAGCTTAGCGAGAAGGCAAGAGTTCCAAGAGACCCAGTACTTC.

The chain recombines TRBV25-1 with TRBJ1-1, with a possible D match to TRBD1 (5 bases). Trimming pared 4 bases from V and 4 bases from J, leaving 13 bases between. CDR1 is MGHDK and CDR2 is SYGVNS in the germline V gene. The CDR3 is made up of 14 amino acids. The CDR3: CASSAGGLGTEAFF. In DNA form, the CDR3 reads TGTGCCAGCAGTGCCGGGGGTTTAGGCACTGAAGCTTTCTTT.

This clonotype was seen ten or more times. A much larger clone is a single base away; this may be a read error. The CDR3 loop reads CASSPGATEAFF. The CDR3 DNA follows: TGTGCCAGCAGCCCAGGGGCCACTGAAGCTTTCTTT. The chain combines TRBV7-2 with TRBJ1-1; possibly TRBD1 for D (6 bases). Germline V gene lookup returns CDR1 SGHTA and CDR2 FQGNSA. CDR3 size: 12 residues. The germline V and J ends were trimmed by 5 bases and 4 bases, with 8 bases remaining between them.

In this sample, this clonotype turned up a few times. The chain is built from TRBV7-2 and TRBJ2-7; 11 bases match TRBD1. J gave up 3 bases and V 5 bases, and 9 bases lay outside the gene matches. The CDR3 is 16 amino acids. Germline CDR1 and CDR2: SGHTA and FQGNSA. CDR3 DNA: TGTGCCAGCAGCCAGGACCGGGACAGGGGGGACTACGAGCAGTACTTC. The encoded protein is CASSQDRDRGDYEQYF.

This clonotype appeared a single time. The rearrangement uses TRBV25-1 and TRBJ1-2; D may be TRBD1 (5 bases). The CDR3 sequence is 11 residues long. Germline V gives CDR1 MGHDK, CDR2 SYGVNS. V was clipped by 6 bases and J by 10 bases, with 12 bases between them. The CDR3 spells CASSSGLAYTF. CDR3 DNA: TGTGCCAGCAGCTCGGGACTAGCCTACACCTTC.

This sequence joins TRBV29-1 and TRBJ2-5, with 7 nucleotides matching TRBD1. CDR3 size: 11 residues. V dropped 8 bases and J dropped 3; count of bases not matched to a gene: 3. Germline CDR1 and CDR2: SQVTM and ANQGSEA. In DNA form, the CDR3 reads TGCAGCTCCCAGGGGGAAGAGACCCAGTACTTC. Translation: CSSQGEETQYF.

The chain links TRBV2 to TRBJ1-5; no firm D call. The CDR3 is 13 amino acids. Per germline, CDR1 SNHLY and CDR2 FYNNEI. V lost 6 bases and J 11 bases, leaving 17 bases between the germline ends. The CDR3 loop is CASSDGLQETQHF. In DNA form, the CDR3 reads TGTGCCAGCAGCGACGGACTACAAGAGACCCAGCATTTT.

This sequence joins TRBV7-2 and TRBJ1-2, with TRBD1 matching over 7 bases. Trimming removed 5 bases from V and 4 bases from J; junction bases left unmatched: 7. The CDR3 runs to 14 residues. CDR1 is SGHTA and CDR2 is FQGNSA in the germline V gene. The CDR3 spells CASSLTGAGYGYTF. The CDR3 DNA reads as TGTGCCAGCAGCCTCACAGGGGCTGGCTATGGCTACACCTTC.

This clonotype has ten or more counts. J is TRBJ2-7 and V is TRBV27; a possible D gene is TRBD2 (5 bases). CDR3 length: 12 amino acids. With 7 bases removed from V and 7 bases from J, the gap between germline ends came to 14 bases. Germline V gene sequence: CDR1 MNHEY, CDR2 SMNVEV (reference sequence). CDR3 region: CASIPRGGEQYF. The CDR3 DNA follows: TGTGCCAGCATACCCCGTGGCGGGGAGCAGTACTTC.

In this sample, this clonotype turned up many times. The rearrangement joins TRBV7-9 to TRBJ2-7; D unresolved. Germline values: CDR1 SEHNR, CDR2 FQNEAQ (reference sequence). This CDR3 spans 13 amino acids. The V end was cut by 2 bases, the J end by 4 bases, with 9 bases between. CDR3 protein: CASSLTDGYEQYF. CDR3 sequence (DNA): TGTGCCAGCAGCTTAACCGACGGTTACGAGCAGTACTTC.

The J gene is TRBJ2-7, the V gene TRBV12-3 or TRBV12-4; D might be TRBD2 (5 bases). The J call may not be correct, given that the DNA end is closer to TRBJ2-1. The CDR3 has 13 residues. The CDR3 bases are TGTGCCAGCAGCGACCTTAACGCGGGTGAGCAGTTCTTC. Protein sequence: CASSDLNAGEQFF.

The chain couples TRBV7-9 to TRBJ1-5, with unresolved D. The CDR3 sequence is 13 residues long. Trimming shortened V by 5 bases and J by 15 bases, and 20 bases separated the two germline ends. CDR1 is SEHNR, CDR2 FQNEAQ, per germline (reference sequence). CDR3 in amino acids: CASSTSPSTDTHF. The DNA of the CDR3 is TGTGCCAGCAGCACCAGTCCTAGCACAGATACGCATTTT.

This clonotype came up many times. The rearrangement links TRBV5-4 to TRBJ2-7, with 9 bases fitting TRBD1. This CDR3 region has 15 residues. Germline V gene data show CDR1 as SGHNT and CDR2 as YYREEE (reference sequence). V lost 1 base to trimming and J lost 2 bases; unmatched junction nucleotides: 4. The CDR3 nucleotides are TGTGCCAGCAGCTTGCCGGGACAGGGAACCTACGAGCAGTACTTC. Its translation is CASSLPGQGTYEQYF.

This clonotype was counted many times. This sequence joins TRBV6-5 and TRBJ1-2; maybe TRBD1 (6 bases). The V end was cut by 10 bases, the J end by 3 bases, with 15 bases between. Germline loops: CDR1 MNHEY, CDR2 SVGAGI. This CDR3 has 13 residues. The CDR3 reads CATIRRGDYGYTF. The CDR3 bases are TGTGCCACCATTCGGAGGGGGGACTATGGCTACACCTTC.

There are many counts of this clonotype. This chain joins TRBV12-3 or TRBV12-4 and TRBJ2-7; D remains ambiguous. V was trimmed by 4 bases and J by 0 bases, leaving 7 bases between them. The CDR3 runs to 13 residues. Here the CDR3 DNA reads TGTGCCAGCAGTTCCAACCTCTCCTACGAGCAGTACTTC. This codes for CASSSNLSYEQYF.

This clonotype was seen many times. The rearrangement links TRBV6-5 to TRBJ1-2; the D gene is possibly TRBD1 (6 bases). The CDR3 has 13 amino acids. V lost 8 bases to trimming and J lost 2 bases, with 12 bases between them. Germline loops: CDR1 MNHEY, CDR2 SVGAGI. CDR3 nucleotide sequence: TGTGCCAGCTGTCAGGGGTCCAACTATGGCTACACCTTC. Translating gives CASCQGSNYGYTF.

Concerning this clonotype itself: A much larger clonotype is one base distant, so this may be a read error. The chain uses TRBV2 and TRBJ1-1; possibly TRBD1 for D (6 bases). The CDR3 runs to 11 residues. Germline V gives CDR1 SNHLY, CDR2 FYNNEI. Between the trimmed V and J ends, which lost 5 bases and 13 bases, there was a span of 14 bases. CDR3 coding DNA: TGTGCCAGCAGTTACGACAGGAACGATTTCTTT. Translated: CASSYDRNDFF.

This clonotype has a single count. The rearrangement links TRBV2 to TRBJ2-6; 8 positions match TRBD1. J was trimmed by 0 bases and V by 5 bases; bases with no gene match: 3. The CDR3 runs 16 residues. Germline CDR1 is SNHLY and CDR2 is FYNNEI. In nucleotides, the CDR3 is TGTGCCAGCAGTTGGACAGGGACCTCTGGGGCCAACGTCCTGACTTTC. Translating it yields CASSWTGTSGANVLTF.

This clonotype was found many times. The J gene is TRBJ2-7, the V gene TRBV7-9, with 12 bases matching TRBD2. The CDR3 consists of 14 residues. The J segment lost 4 bases and the V segment lost 5 bases, leaving 3 bases of the junction unmatched. Germline V gene data show CDR1 as SEHNR and CDR2 as FQNEAQ (reference sequence). The CDR3 sequence is CASSPGLAGYEQYF. The CDR3, as DNA: TGTGCCAGCAGCCCTGGACTAGCGGGATACGAGCAGTACTTC.

This clonotype was counted at least ten times. The chain recombines TRBV7-9 with TRBJ2-5; D is possibly TRBD2 (6 bases). The CDR3 totals 13 residues. Between the trimmed V and J ends, which lost 10 bases and 4 bases, there was a span of 16 bases. Looked up from germline, CDR1 is SEHNR and CDR2 is FQNEAQ (reference sequence). DNA of the CDR3: TGTGCCATTTCGGGAGTAAACAGAGAGACCCAGTACTTC. It specifies CAISGVNRETQYF. Full variable domain (remainder filled in from reference TRBV7-9 and TRBJ2-5): DTGVSQNPRHKITKRGQNVTFRCDPISEHNRLYWYRQTLGQGPEFLTYFQNEAQLEKSRLLSDRFSAERPKGSFSTLEIQRTEQGDSAMYLCAISGVNRETQYFGPGTRLLVL.

As concerns this clonotype: At one of its ends the junction is not consistent with the germline gene, which may arise from a read error. The chain joins TRBV5-4 to TRBJ1-1, with D possibly TRBD1 on 6 matching bases. CDR1 is SGHNT, CDR2 YYREEE, per germline (reference sequence). This CDR3 has 14 amino acids. Here the CDR3 DNA reads TGTGCCAGCAGCTTGACAGGGAGGAACACTGAAGCCTCCTTT. Translation: CASSLTGRNTEASF.

J is TRBJ1-1 and V is TRBV7-9; D gene unclear. Trimming cost V 2 bases and J 5 bases, with 12 bases left between them. Looked up from germline, CDR1 is SEHNR and CDR2 is FQNEAQ (reference sequence). This CDR3 contains 14 residues. The CDR3 protein is CASSLKRVGTEAFF. CDR3 DNA: TGTGCCAGCAGCTTAAAGCGGGTAGGGACTGAAGCTTTCTTT.

This clonotype was observed many times. The genes are TRBV7-2 and TRBJ1-1, with D possibly matching TRBD1 (5 bases). Trimming removed 1 base from V and 3 bases from J, with 6 bases in between. The CDR3 is made up of 13 amino acids. Germline V lookup: CDR1 SGHTA, CDR2 FQGNSA. The CDR3 nucleotides read TGTGCCAGCAGCTTAGTGACAGACACTGAAGCTTTCTTT. Translated, it gives CASSLVTDTEAFF.

This clonotype was picked up one time. The rearrangement uses TRBV7-9 and TRBJ2-7, with D unresolved. The V and J ends lost 5 bases and 0 bases respectively, with 11 bases between them. Germline V gene lookup returns CDR1 SEHNR and CDR2 FQNEAQ (reference sequence). The length of the CDR3 is 14 residues. The DNA of the CDR3 is TGTGCCAGCAGCCCTTTTCGATCCTCCTACGAGCAGTACTTC. This codes for CASSPFRSSYEQYF.

This clonotype was recorded a few times. V and J are TRBV6-5 and TRBJ1-4, with D unresolved. CDR3 length: 15 residues. V lost 5 bases and J lost 0, with 10 bases in between. Germline CDR1 reads MNHEY; CDR2 reads SVGAGI. In nucleotides, the CDR3 is TGTGCCAGCAGTGTTTCGGAGGCAACTAATGAAAAACTGTTTTTT. It translates to CASSVSEATNEKLFF.

This clonotype was seen more than once but under ten times. The gene calls are TRBV29-1 and TRBJ2-3; the D gene could be TRBD1 or TRBD2 (5 bases each). The germline V gene encodes CDR1 SQVTM and CDR2 ANQGSEA. The length of the CDR3 is 13 residues. The ends were cut back, 7 bases at V and 1 base at J, with 12 bases in the middle. CDR3 nucleotide sequence: TGCAGCGCCGAGGGGACCCGCACAGATACGCAGTATTTT. Translated, it gives CSAEGTRTDTQYF.

There are many counts of this clonotype. The chain carries TRBV7-6 and TRBJ1-6; D gene unclear. This CDR3 region has 14 residues. Trimming pared 5 bases from V and 4 bases from J, leaving 9 bases between. Germline CDR1 reads SGHVS; CDR2 reads FNYEAQ. The CDR3 reads CASSQYSYNSPLHF. CDR3 coding DNA: TGTGCCAGCAGCCAGTACTCTTATAATTCACCCCTCCACTTT.